The source of this T cell receptor (beta chain) is a study of blood T cell repertoires in COVID-19. Per the original data handling: Amplification of reference gene primers was used by the study to estimate nucleated cell counts. Using immunoSEQ multiplex PCR, the repertoire was profiled, and TCRdb retains in-frame clones only, with some absent. The DNA was the basis for D and trimming; V, J and clone size are from that table. The data contain 250,000 to 400,000 clones, 85% to 90% of them singletons. Seattle researchers signed up patients amid active infection and tracked them longitudinally. CDR3 length: 14 residues. The trim removed 2 bases at V and 2 bases at J, leaving 2 bases unmatched. CDR1 is SGDLS and CDR2 is YYNGEE in the germline V gene.

This clonotype was sampled from a woman in her 30s with COVID-19, enrolled during active disease. The chain recombines TRBV9 with TRBJ2-3; 7 bases match TRBD2. Input material: peripheral blood. CDR3 sequence (DNA): TGTGCCAGCAGCGTGAGCGGGGACACAGATACGCAGTATTTT. Its translation is CASSVSGDTDTQYF.